A selection of T cell receptor beta chains follows, all from one sample in a study of blood T cells in healthy people across ages. TCRdb reprocessed the 5' RACE reads via MiXCR and lists one record per CDR3 protein. The repertoire consists of around 990,000 distinct CDR3 sequences, with approximately 25% occurring once and the leading ten covering approximately 0.79%. These data also formed part of another study, on T cells of mothers and their children.

Material for sequencing was blood. The receptors shown here come from a girl aged 2-15 years in good health. Both conserved end residues are part of each CDR3. D genes are given only for firm matches. The listing skips clone size in some rows; elsewhere it reads once, few, many or a size class.

D	length	V	size	J	DNA	CDR3
TRBD1	17	TRBV5-1	NA	TRBJ2-6	TGCGCCAGCAGGGCCGGGACAGGGATCTCTGGGGCCAACGTCCTGACTTTC	CASRAGTGISGANVLTF
TRBD1	16	TRBV4-1	few	TRBJ2-7	TGCGCCAGCAGCCAAGATTTCGGGACAGGGGTCTACGAGCAGTACTTC	CASSQDFGTGVYEQYF
NA	14	TRBV20-1	NA	TRBJ2-4	TGCAGTGCACAGGGAGGGACTGTTAAAAACATTCAGTACTTC	CSAQGGTVKNIQYF
NA	13	TRBV7-8	NA	TRBJ2-3	TGTGCCAGTAAAATCCCGAACGCAGATACGCAGTATTTT	CASKIPNADTQYF
NA	14	TRBV12-3/TRBV12-4	NA	TRBJ1-3	TGTGCCAGCAGGACACCTTACTCTGGAAACACCATATATTTT	CASRTPYSGNTIYF
NA	14	TRBV9	few	TRBJ1-5	TGTGCCAGCAGCGTAGGAGTTGCAAATCAGCCCCAGCATTTT	CASSVGVANQPQHF
NA	13	TRBV2	NA	TRBJ2-5	TGTGCCAGCAAGGGACCACCGCAAGAGACCCAGTACTTC	CASKGPPQETQYF
NA	12	TRBV28	NA	TRBJ2-7	TGTGCCAGCAGTTTTCGCGCCAACGAGCAGTACTTC	CASSFRANEQYF
TRBD2	13	TRBV2	few	TRBJ2-7	TGTGCCAGCAGTGGAAGCGGGAAGGGCGAGCAGTACTTC	CASSGSGKGEQYF
NA	14	TRBV14	NA	TRBJ1-1	TGTGCCAGCAGCCAAGACGAGTTGAACACTGAAGCTTTCTTT	CASSQDELNTEAFF
NA	15	TRBV7-9	NA	TRBJ2-5	TGTGCCAGCAGCTTAAACGCGGAACACCACGGGACCCAGTACTTC	CASSLNAEHHGTQYF
TRBD1	15	TRBV4-3	many	TRBJ1-1	TGCGCCAGCAGCCAAGATGGGACAGGGAGCACTGAAGCTTTCTTT	CASSQDGTGSTEAFF
NA	13	TRBV27	NA	TRBJ1-1	TGTGCCGACGAGAGCCCTATGAACACTGAAGCTTTCTTT	CADESPMNTEAFF
TRBD1	16	TRBV9	NA	TRBJ2-5	TGTGCCAGCAGCGTAACGACAGGGAACCCCCAAGAGACCCAGTACTTC	CASSVTTGNPQETQYF
NA	14	TRBV12-3/TRBV12-4	NA	TRBJ2-5	TGTGCCAGCACCCTTGTATGGGGGGAAGAGACCCAGTACTTC	CASTLVWGEETQYF
TRBD2	15	TRBV19	NA	TRBJ2-5	TGTGCCAGTACGGTTAGCGGGGGTTTCCAAGAGACCCAGTACTTC	CASTVSGGFQETQYF
TRBD1	15	TRBV20-1	NA	TRBJ1-2	TGCAGTGCTAGTGTCCAGGGGGGAGCGAACTATGGCTACACCTTC	CSASVQGGANYGYTF
TRBD1	15	TRBV20-1	NA	TRBJ1-1	TGCAGTGCTAGAGTGCGACAGGGGCCGCAAGGTGAAGCTTTCTTT	CSARVRQGPQGEAFF
NA	13	TRBV28	NA	TRBJ2-7	TGTGCCAGCAGTTTAGCGGGGAGGAATGAGCAGTACTTC	CASSLAGRNEQYF
NA	11	TRBV7-2	NA	TRBJ2-5	TGTGCCAGCGCTTCCGGGGACACCCAGTACTTC	CASASGDTQYF
NA	16	TRBV7-8	few	TRBJ2-2	TGTGCCAGCAGAAACAACAGGGTTTGGGACACCGGGGAGCTGTTTTTT	CASRNNRVWDTGELFF
NA	13	TRBV28	NA	TRBJ1-5	TGTGCCGGCCGGTCGACAGTCAATCAGCCCCAGCATTTT	CAGRSTVNQPQHF
NA	14	TRBV7-2	NA	TRBJ2-1	TGTGCCAGCAGCTTATATCTCCTTTCCAATGAGCAGTTCTTC	CASSLYLLSNEQFF
NA	14	TRBV7-2	NA	TRBJ2-3	TGTGCCAGCAGCCAAGGACCGCGCACAGATACGCAGTATTTT	CASSQGPRTDTQYF
NA	14	TRBV12-3/TRBV12-4	once	TRBJ2-5	TGTGCCAGCAGCAAGCTTCGGACGGGAGAGACCCAGTACTTC	CASSKLRTGETQYF